The rows below give T cell receptor beta chains drawn from one sample of a study of T cell changes during pregnancy in multiple sclerosis. The protocol was immunoSEQ multiplex PCR, while the TCRdb copy is restricted to in-frame clones and leaves out a portion. The sample shows some 36,000 clones, approximately 91% of them seen only once. This specimen consisted of peripheral blood, obtained in the second trimester of pregnancy. The receptors come from a female donor in good health, enrolled as a control in a pregnancy study. Each CDR3 is given with its conserved first and last residue. A D gene is named only where the DNA matches it firmly. Clone size, where shown, is once, few, many, or a class for clones that have expanded.

j_gene | abundance | d_gene | v_gene | CDR3nt | CDR3aa
TRBJ1-4 | - | TRBD1 | TRBV7-9 | TGTGCCAGCAGCCCAGGACAGGGGAGATCGATGGGTGAAAAACTGTTTTTT | CASSPGQGRSMGEKLFF
TRBJ2-5 | - | TRBD1 | TRBV7-8 | TGTGCCAGCAGCTTAGATGGTAGGACAGGAACCCAGTACTTC | CASSLDGRTGTQYF
TRBJ2-5 | once | - | TRBV7-8 | TGTGCCAGCAGCTTAGCGGTACTAGTGAGAGGCCAAGAGACCCAGTACTTC | CASSLAVLVRGQETQYF
TRBJ1-5 | once | - | TRBV9 | TGTGCCAGCAGCGTAGGGGACACCGGGACCCAGCCCCAGCATTTT | CASSVGDTGTQPQHF
TRBJ2-3 | - | TRBD1 | TRBV11-2 | TGTGCCAGCAGCCCCCCGAGGGGGCAGTCCCAAAGGGCCACAGATACGCAGTATTTT | CASSPPRGQSQRATDTQYF
TRBJ1-1 | - | - | TRBV20-1 | TGCAGTGCGACCAGAGGGACTGAAGCTTTCTTT | CSATRGTEAFF
TRBJ2-7 | - | TRBD1 | TRBV4-3 | TGCGCCAGCAGCCTCCGATCAGGGGGCGCGGAGCAGTACTTC | CASSLRSGGAEQYF
TRBJ2-7 | few | - | TRBV2 | TGTGCCAGCAGTGATGACAGGCAGAAACGCGAGCAGTACTTC | CASSDDRQKREQYF
TRBJ1-1 | - | - | TRBV7-3 | TGTGCCAGCAGCCGGGGACAAAGCTCTGAAGCTTTCTTT | CASSRGQSSEAFF
TRBJ1-1 | - | - | TRBV5-1 | TGCGCCAGCAGCTTGGGGGGCGCATCTGAAGCTTTCTTT | CASSLGGASEAFF
TRBJ2-2 | medium-sized | - | TRBV10-1 | TGCGCCAGCTCCCAGGGCCGCCCCGGGGAGCTGTTTTTT | CASSQGRPGELFF
TRBJ2-2 | - | TRBD2 | TRBV7-9 | TGTGCCAGCAGCTCACCGGAGGGGCGGGGGGACACCGGGGAGCTGTTTTTT | CASSSPEGRGDTGELFF
TRBJ1-2 | - | - | TRBV7-2 | TGTGCCAGCAGCTCGCCTCTTGGGGCTGTCTATGGCTACACCTTC | CASSSPLGAVYGYTF
TRBJ2-2 | - | TRBD2 | TRBV29-1 | TGCAGCGGTAGTAGCGGGGGGGCCACCGGGGAGCTGTTTTTT | CSGSSGGATGELFF
TRBJ2-1 | once | TRBD1 | TRBV5-6 | TGTGCCAGCAGTTTGTGGCGGACAGGGTACTACAATGAGCAGTTCTTC | CASSLWRTGYYNEQFF
TRBJ2-7 | - | TRBD2 | TRBV6-1 | TGTGCCAGCAGTGAAGCACTAGCGGATAGCTCCTACGAGCAGTACTTC | CASSEALADSSYEQYF
TRBJ2-5 | - | TRBD2 | TRBV2 | TGTGCCAGCCGACAGAAAATAGCGGGAATGCAAGAGACCCAGTACTTC | CASRQKIAGMQETQYF
TRBJ1-2 | - | TRBD1 | TRBV27 | TGTGCCAGCAGTTTATTCATCAGGGGGAATAAAGCTAACTATGGCTACACCTTC | CASSLFIRGNKANYGYTF
TRBJ2-2 | - | - | TRBV7-8 | TGTGCCAGCAACCCGGGACAACCAACCGGGGAGCTGTTTTTT | CASNPGQPTGELFF
TRBJ1-1 | once | - | TRBV7-3 | TGTGCCAGCAGCTTAGTCAGGGACACTGAAGCTTTCTTT | CASSLVRDTEAFF
TRBJ2-2 | - | TRBD2 | TRBV12-5 | TGTGCTAGTGGACTGACTAGCGGGACCGAGACCGGGGAGCTGTTTTTT | CASGLTSGTETGELFF
TRBJ2-1 | - | TRBD2 | TRBV6-1 | TGTGCCAGCAGTGAAATAGCGGGGGGGCGGGATGAGCAGTTCTTC | CASSEIAGGRDEQFF
TRBJ2-7 | once | - | TRBV19 | TGTGCCAGTAGTCTAAGGACAGCCACCTACGAGCAGTACTTC | CASSLRTATYEQYF
TRBJ2-1 | - | TRBD1 | TRBV27 | TGTGCCAGCAGCCCGGACAGGGGGGTAGCTATTGAGCAGTTCTTC | CASSPDRGVAIEQFF
TRBJ2-7 | - | TRBD1 | TRBV5-7 | TGTGCCAGCAGCTTGGGGGGGACAGGGGTCACCTACGAGCAGTACTTC | CASSLGGTGVTYEQYF
TRBJ1-1 | - | - | TRBV6-4 | TGTGCCAGCAGCGTCGGGGGGGGGAACACTGAAGCTTTCTTT | CASSVGGGNTEAFF
TRBJ1-4 | - | - | TRBV6-5 | TGTGCCAGCAGTACATCCCGGGGGGGGAGTGAAAAACTGTTTTTT | CASSTSRGGSEKLFF
TRBJ2-2 | - | TRBD1 | TRBV10-3 | TGTGCCATCAGACCCGGGACAGGGCACACCGGGGAGCTGTTTTTT | CAIRPGTGHTGELFF